This T cell receptor beta chain was documented in a study of identical twins. This clonotype was seen many times. The CDR3 totals 14 residues. V was cut by 2 bases and J by 4 bases, with 12 bases left in between. Germline CDR1 reads SGHRS; CDR2 reads YFSETQ. Template switching added a universal primer site, and cDNA bore unique molecular identifiers. A single record per CDR3 protein comes from TCRdb applying MiXCR to the 5' RACE reads. Here the sample spans some 330,000 distinct CDR3 sequences, 7% to 9.5% being singletons. The clonotype was recovered from a woman between 50 and 59 years old in good health. The specimen was naive T cells sorted from blood. V gene TRBV5-1 combines with J gene TRBJ2-5; D could derive from TRBD1 or TRBD2 (5 bases each). Here the CDR3 DNA reads TGCGCCAGCAGCTTTGAAATCGGGACAGAGACCCAGTACTTC. Encoded protein: CASSFEIGTETQYF.